The 6 T cell receptor beta chains reported below all come from one sample, sequenced in a study of T cell repertoires in cytomegalovirus infection. Each CDR3 protein gets one entry after TCRdb re-called the reads with MiXCR. There are approximately 250,000 distinct CDR3 sequences in the sample; 9.1% occur only once, and roughly 16% lies in the top ten. The sequencing sample was made of PBMCs. These receptors were obtained from a human donor in good health (CMV status not recorded). Some clones in this sample may be carry-over from other donors' samples.

The rearrangement uses TRBV19 and TRBJ1-3; D remains ambiguous. This CDR3 has 15 residues. V was pared by 3 bases and J by 0 bases, with 9 bases between. Germline-derived CDR1 and CDR2 are LNHDA and SQIVND (reference sequence). CDR3 DNA sequence: TGTGCCAGTAGTATGGACCGGGGCTCTGGAAACACCATATATTTT. This sequence encodes CASSMDRGSGNTIYF.

This clonotype was detected ten times or more. The chain links TRBV7-2 to TRBJ1-1; D is possibly TRBD1 (5 bases). The V end was cut by 2 bases, the J end by 4 bases, with 20 bases between. This CDR3 is 17 amino acids long. Germline V gene data show CDR1 as SGHTA and CDR2 as FQGNSA. The CDR3 here is CASSLTPFGERGTEAFF. Here the CDR3 DNA reads TGTGCCAGCAGCTTAACCCCGTTCGGGGAGAGGGGCACTGAAGCTTTCTTT.

This clonotype was observed many times. The chain joins TRBV7-2 to TRBJ2-1; tentative D call: TRBD2 (5 bases). Trimming removed 4 bases at V and 2 bases at J, with 12 bases between. Germline V gene lookup returns CDR1 SGHTA and CDR2 FQGNSA. The CDR3 loop spans 15 amino acids. CDR3 DNA: TGTGCCAGCAGCTCCATAGCGACCCCCTACAATGAGCAGTTCTTC. Translated, it gives CASSSIATPYNEQFF.

This clonotype occurred a few times. This chain joins TRBV18 and TRBJ2-3, with a weak D call TRBD2 (5 bases). The germline V gene has CDR1 KGHSH and CDR2 LQKENI. V was trimmed by 5 bases and J by 0 bases, leaving 12 bases between them. The CDR3 totals 15 residues. For the CDR3, the DNA is TGTGCCAGCTCAGCGAACTCGGGAAGCACAGATACGCAGTATTTT. Protein sequence: CASSANSGSTDTQYF.

This clonotype was observed a few times. This rearrangement joins TRBV7-2 to TRBJ2-3; no clear D. From germline, CDR1 is SGHTA and CDR2 FQGNSA. V lost 4 bases and J lost 0, with 11 bases in between. This CDR3 is built from 15 residues. CDR3 sequence: CASSSLQASTDTQYF. DNA for the CDR3: TGTGCCAGCAGCTCCCTCCAGGCTAGCACAGATACGCAGTATTTT.

This clonotype was recorded at least ten times. The chain employs TRBV7-2 and TRBJ2-7; D not certain. This CDR3 region has 17 residues. The germline V and J ends were trimmed by 1 base and 6 bases, with 22 bases remaining between them. Germline CDR1 SGHTA, CDR2 FQGNSA. The CDR3 region has the DNA TGTGCCAGCAGCTTAGGGGGTAACCTTATCTTACCTGGCGAGCAGTACTTC. This translates into CASSLGGNLILPGEQYF.